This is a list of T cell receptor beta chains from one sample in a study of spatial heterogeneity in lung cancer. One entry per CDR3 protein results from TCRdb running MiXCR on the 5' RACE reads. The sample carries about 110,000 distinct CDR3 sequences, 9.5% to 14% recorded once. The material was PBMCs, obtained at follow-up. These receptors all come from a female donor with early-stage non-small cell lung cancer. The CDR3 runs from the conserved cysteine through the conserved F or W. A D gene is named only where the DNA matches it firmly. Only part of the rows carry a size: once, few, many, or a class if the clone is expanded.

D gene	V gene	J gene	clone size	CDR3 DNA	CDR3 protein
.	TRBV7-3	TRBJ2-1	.	TGTGCCAGCAGCCAAATAGCGGCATCCTACAATGAGCAGTTCTTC	CASSQIAASYNEQFF
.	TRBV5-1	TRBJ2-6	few	TGCGCCAGCATGGACTCTGGGGCCAACGTCCTGACTTTC	CASMDSGANVLTF
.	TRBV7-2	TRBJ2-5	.	TGTGCCAGCAGCTTAATGAGTAATCAAGAGACCCAGTACTTC	CASSLMSNQETQYF
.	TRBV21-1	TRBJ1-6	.	TGTGCCAGCAGCAGAGGTCAAGACGGTAGCTCCTATAATTCACCCCTCCACTTT	CASSRGQDGSSYNSPLHF
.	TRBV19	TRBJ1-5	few	TGTGCCAGTAGGGTGGGATCTTCGAGTCAGCCCCAGCATTTT	CASRVGSSSQPQHF
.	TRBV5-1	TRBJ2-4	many	TGCGCCAGCAGTCCCGGATCGGGGACCATTCAGTACTTC	CASSPGSGTIQYF
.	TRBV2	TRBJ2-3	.	TGTGCCAGCAGTGAAAGGGCGTATACGCAGTATTTT	CASSERAYTQYF
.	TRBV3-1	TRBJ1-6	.	TGTGCCAGCCGGTCAGGGAGCTATAATTCACCCCTCCACTTT	CASRSGSYNSPLHF
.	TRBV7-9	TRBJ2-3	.	TGTGCCAGCAGCCCGACCCGCGTCGGCAGCACAGATACGCAGTATTTT	CASSPTRVGSTDTQYF
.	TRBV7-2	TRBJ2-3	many	TGTGCCAGCAGGGCCGGCAGCTGGTCCACAGATACGCAGTATTTT	CASRAGSWSTDTQYF
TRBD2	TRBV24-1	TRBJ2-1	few	TGTGCCACCAGTGATTTTAGGTCTAGCGGGACCCGATATGAGCAGTTCTTC	CATSDFRSSGTRYEQFF
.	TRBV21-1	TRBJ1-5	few	TGTGCCAGCATCCAACAGGGTCCTGTACAGCCCCAGCATTTT	CASIQQGPVQPQHF
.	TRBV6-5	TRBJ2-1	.	TGTGCCAGCAGTTACGGAGTTTGGGCGAGGGCCCATGAGCAGTTCTTC	CASSYGVWARAHEQFF
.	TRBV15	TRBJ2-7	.	TGTGCCACCAGCAGAGCCCTAGCTACCTACGAGCAGTACTTC	CATSRALATYEQYF
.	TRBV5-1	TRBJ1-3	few	TGCGCCAGCAGCCAGGGGACCCCTGGAAACACCATATATTTT	CASSQGTPGNTIYF
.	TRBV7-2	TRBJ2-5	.	TGTGCCAGCAGCTTACGACCAAACCAAGAGACCCAGTACTTC	CASSLRPNQETQYF
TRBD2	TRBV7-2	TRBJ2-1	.	TGTGCCAGCAGACTCGTAGCGGGGGGAGGAAATGAGCAGTTCTTC	CASRLVAGGGNEQFF
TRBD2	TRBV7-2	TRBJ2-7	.	TGTGCCAGCAGCTTAACCCCCCGCGGGAGCTCCTACGAGCAGTACTTC	CASSLTPRGSSYEQYF
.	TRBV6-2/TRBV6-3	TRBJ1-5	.	TGTGCCAGCAGTTACGCCCGGGGCAGGGGAGCCATTATCAGCAATCAGCCCCAGCATTTT	CASSYARGRGAIISNQPQHF
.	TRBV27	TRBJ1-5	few	TGTGCCAGCATTACCAAAAAACAGGGCTATAGCAATCAGCCCCAGCATTTT	CASITKKQGYSNQPQHF
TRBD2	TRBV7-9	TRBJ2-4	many	TGTGCCAGCAGCTTAAGGGGGACTAGCTCAAACATTCAGTACTTC	CASSLRGTSSNIQYF
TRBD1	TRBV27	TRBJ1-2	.	TGTGCCAGCTCGACAGGGGTAAATGAGTATGGCTACACCTTC	CASSTGVNEYGYTF
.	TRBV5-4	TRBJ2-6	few	TGTGCCAGCAGCTTGTGGGGACCTGGGGCCAACGTCCTGACTTTC	CASSLWGPGANVLTF
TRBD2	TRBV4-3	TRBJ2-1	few	TGCGCCAGCAGCTATTTAAGCGGGAGTAACAATGAGCAGTTCTTC	CASSYLSGSNNEQFF
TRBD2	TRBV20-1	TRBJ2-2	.	TGCAGTGCAAGACTAGCGGGAGGGCCACAGGAGCTGTTTTTT	CSARLAGGPQELFF
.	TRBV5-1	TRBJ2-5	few	TGCGCCAGCAGCTTGGAAGCGAGGGGGCAAGAGACCCAGTACTTC	CASSLEARGQETQYF
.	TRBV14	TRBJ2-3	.	TGTGCCAGCAGCCAAGTCCAGGGAACAACAGATACGCAGTATTTT	CASSQVQGTTDTQYF
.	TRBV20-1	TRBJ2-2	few	TGCAGTGCTAGAGCCCCATGGTCCGGGGAGCTGTTTTTT	CSARAPWSGELFF
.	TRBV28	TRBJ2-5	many	TGTGCCAGCAGTTCCGGGGCCCAAGAGACCCAGTACTTC	CASSSGAQETQYF
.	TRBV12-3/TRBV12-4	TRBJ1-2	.	TGTGCCAGCAGGTTACAGGACTATGGCTACACCTTC	CASRLQDYGYTF
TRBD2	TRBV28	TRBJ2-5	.	TGTGCCAGCAGAACTAGCGGGAGTATCGAGACCCAGTACTTC	CASRTSGSIETQYF
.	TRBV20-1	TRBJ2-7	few	TGCAGTGCGGGGACCTACGAGCAGTACTTC	CSAGTYEQYF
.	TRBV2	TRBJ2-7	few	TGTGCCAGCAACTTGGGATACGAGCAGTACTTC	CASNLGYEQYF
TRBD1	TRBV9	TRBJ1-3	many	TGTGCCAGCAGCGTAGCCCTAGGGGGCGCGAAAGGAAACACCATATATTTT	CASSVALGGAKGNTIYF
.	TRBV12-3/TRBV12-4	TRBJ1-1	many	TGTGCCAGCAGTCCCCTCACGACAGGTATGAACACTGAAGCTTTCTTT	CASSPLTTGMNTEAFF
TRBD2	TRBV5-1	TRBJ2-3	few	TGCGCCAGCAGCTCAGCGGGAATACCCACAGATACGCAGTATTTT	CASSSAGIPTDTQYF
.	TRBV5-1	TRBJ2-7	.	TGCGCCAGCCCACCGACAGTTTACGAGCAGTACTTC	CASPPTVYEQYF
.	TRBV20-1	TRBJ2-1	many	TGCAGTGTTAGGGGGATCGGGATGAGCTCCTACAATGAGCAGTTCTTC	CSVRGIGMSSYNEQFF
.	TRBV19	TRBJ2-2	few	TGTGCCAGTATAAAAGGAGATCGACCGAACACCGGGGAGCTGTTTTTT	CASIKGDRPNTGELFF
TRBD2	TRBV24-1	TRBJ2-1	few	TGTGCCACCAGTGAGTCTAGCGGGAGGGGTTTGTTTGAGCAGTTCTTC	CATSESSGRGLFEQFF
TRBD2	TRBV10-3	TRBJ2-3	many	TGTGCCACCAGCGGGGAGACTAGCACAGATACGCAGTATTTT	CATSGETSTDTQYF
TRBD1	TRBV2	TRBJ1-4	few	TGTGCCAGCGGGTACAGGGGTGAAAAACTGTTTTTT	CASGYRGEKLFF
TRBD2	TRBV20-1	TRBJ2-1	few	TGCAGTGCTATGGGTAGCGGGAAGAGCTCCTACAATGAGCAGTTCTTC	CSAMGSGKSSYNEQFF
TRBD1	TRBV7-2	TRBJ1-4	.	TGTGCCAGCAGCCGAAACCGACAGGGACAACTGTTTTTT	CASSRNRQGQLFF
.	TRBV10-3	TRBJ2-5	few	TGTGCCATCAGTGGAAGGGAACAGGAGACCCAGTACTTC	CAISGREQETQYF
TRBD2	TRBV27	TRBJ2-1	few	TGTGCCAGCAGTATGGCGGGACTAGCGGGGATAGATCAGTTCTTC	CASSMAGLAGIDQFF
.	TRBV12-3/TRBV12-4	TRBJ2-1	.	TGTGCCAGCAGTTTTGGTTCCTACAATGAGCAGTTCTTC	CASSFGSYNEQFF
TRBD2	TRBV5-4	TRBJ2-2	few	TGTGCCAGCAGCCGAGGACTAGCGGGATTTACCGGGGAGCTGTTTTTT	CASSRGLAGFTGELFF
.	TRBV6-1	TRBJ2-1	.	TGTGCCAGCAGGTTAATGCCCGGGCCCTACAATGAGCAGTTCTTC	CASRLMPGPYNEQFF
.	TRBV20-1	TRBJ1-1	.	TGCAGTGCTAGAGTTGGTGGGGCCAGGGACACTGAAGCTTTCTTT	CSARVGGARDTEAFF
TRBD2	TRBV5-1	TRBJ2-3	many	TGCGCCAGCAGCGTCACTAGCGGGCGGACGCAGTATTTT	CASSVTSGRTQYF
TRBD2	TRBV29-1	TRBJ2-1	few	TGCAGCGTTGCGCGGGAGGGAACCTACAATGAGCAGTTCTTC	CSVAREGTYNEQFF
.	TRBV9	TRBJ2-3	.	TGTGCCAGCAGCGCACGGGACGTTTCAGATACGCAGTATTTT	CASSARDVSDTQYF
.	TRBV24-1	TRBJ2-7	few	TGTGCCACCAGTGGGTGGGACACCCGTTTGTACTTC	CATSGWDTRLYF
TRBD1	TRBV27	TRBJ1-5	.	TGTGCCAGCAGGCGAGGGGGCGGGGGGCAGCCCCAGCATTTT	CASRRGGGGQPQHF
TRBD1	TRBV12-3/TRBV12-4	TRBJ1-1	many	TGTGCCAGCAGCGGCGCCGGGACAGGTATGAACACTGAAGCTTTCTTT	CASSGAGTGMNTEAFF
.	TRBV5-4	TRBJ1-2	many	TGTGCCAGCAGCTTGAAACAGGGCCAATCGAGTGGCTACACCTTC	CASSLKQGQSSGYTF
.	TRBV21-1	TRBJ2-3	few	TGTGCCAGCAGCAAAGAGCGGGACTGCACAGATACGCAGTATTTT	CASSKERDCTDTQYF
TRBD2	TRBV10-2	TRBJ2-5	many	TGCGCCAGCAGTCCGGGGACTAGCGGGTATATTGAGACCCAGTACTTC	CASSPGTSGYIETQYF
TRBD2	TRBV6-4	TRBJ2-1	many	TGTGCCAGCAACTTCGGGACTAGCGAAGAATACAATGAGCAGTTCTTC	CASNFGTSEEYNEQFF